These 7 T cell receptor beta chains originate from one sample sequenced in a study of cytomegalovirus exposure and HLA in healthy donors. Researchers ran the PCR with 60 Vbeta and 13 Jbeta primers. Libraries were prepared by immunoSEQ multiplex PCR; TCRdb keeps only in-frame clonotypes and omits some of them. The sample consists of about 94,000 clones, around 84% of them appearing once. Sequencing was performed on PBMCs. These receptor sequences come from a human donor in good health.

This clone was seen once. The V gene is TRBV28, the J gene TRBJ1-4, with D possibly TRBD1 on 6 matching bases. With 6 bases removed from V and 3 bases from J, the gap between germline ends came to 14 bases. The CDR3 extends over 15 amino acids. Germline V CDR1 and CDR2: MDHEN, SYDVKM. CDR3 region: CASSRGGGPNEKLFF. CDR3 sequence (DNA): TGTGCCAGCAGCCGGGGCGGGGGGCCTAATGAAAAACTGTTTTTT.

This chain links TRBV5-1 with TRBJ1-1, with unresolved D. Germline V gives CDR1 SGHRS, CDR2 YFSETQ. This CDR3 is built from 13 residues. V was pared by 1 base and J by 1 base, with 5 bases between. Here the CDR3 DNA reads TGCGCCAGCAGCTTGAATCAGAACACTGAAGCTTTCTTT. Translating it yields CASSLNQNTEAFF.

The chain links TRBV5-1 to TRBJ2-7; tentatively, D is TRBD1 (6 bases). Trimming stripped 4 bases from V and 1 base from J, with 12 bases between. Germline V CDR1 and CDR2: SGHRS, YFSETQ. There are 14 residues in the CDR3. The CDR3 DNA reads TGCGCCAGCAGCCTACTGGACAGATCCTACGAGCAGTACTTC. Translating gives CASSLLDRSYEQYF.

The chain has TRBV7-3 and TRBJ2-1; no clear D gene. Germline V gene lookup returns CDR1 SGHTA and CDR2 FQGTGA. The V gene lost 4 bases and the J gene lost 8 bases, with 12 bases spanning the gap. The CDR3 loop spans 13 amino acids. CDR3 sequence: CASSYRGSYEQFF. DNA for the CDR3: TGTGCCAGCAGCTACCGCGGAAGCTATGAGCAGTTCTTC.

The rearrangement uses TRBV7-2 and TRBJ2-7, with TRBD2 matching 14 bases. Germline CDR1 is SGHTA and CDR2 is FQGNSA. This CDR3 is built from 16 residues. The ends lost 4 bases at V and 4 bases at J; junction bases unmatched: 6. The CDR3, as DNA: TGTGCCAGCAGCTCTTCGGGGACTAGCGGGAGTTACGAGCAGTACTTC. Its translation is CASSSSGTSGSYEQYF.

The chain's CDR3 is CASSSEYNEQFF. CDR3 DNA sequence: TGTGCCAGCAGTTCTGAGTACAATGAGCAGTTCTTC. V usage is TRBV6-5 and J usage is TRBJ2-1; D unclear. From germline, CDR1 is MNHEY and CDR2 SVGAGI. Trimming left V 4 bases short and J 4 bases short, with 5 bases between. This CDR3 has 12 amino acids.

This clone was found once. The V call is TRBV18, the J call TRBJ2-1; 7 bases are a match to TRBD1. CDR3 length: 12 amino acids. J lost 9 bases, V lost 6 bases, and 5 bases had no gene match. Germline CDR1 and CDR2: KGHSH and LQKENI. The CDR3 coding sequence is TGTGCCAGCTCTCTCGACAGGGCTGAGCAGTTCTTC. Translated, it gives CASSLDRAEQFF.